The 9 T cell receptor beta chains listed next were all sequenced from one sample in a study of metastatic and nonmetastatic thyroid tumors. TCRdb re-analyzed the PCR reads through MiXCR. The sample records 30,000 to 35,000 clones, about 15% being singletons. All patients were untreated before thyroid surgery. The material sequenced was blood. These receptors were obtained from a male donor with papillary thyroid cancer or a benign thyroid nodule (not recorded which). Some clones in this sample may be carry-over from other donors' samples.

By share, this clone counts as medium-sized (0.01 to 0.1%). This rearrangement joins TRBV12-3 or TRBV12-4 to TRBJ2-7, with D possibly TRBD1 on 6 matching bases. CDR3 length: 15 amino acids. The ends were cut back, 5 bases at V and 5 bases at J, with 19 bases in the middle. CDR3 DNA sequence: TGTGCCAGCAGTACGGGCGGCAGGGACATAAACGAGCAGTACTTC. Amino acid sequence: CASSTGGRDINEQYF.

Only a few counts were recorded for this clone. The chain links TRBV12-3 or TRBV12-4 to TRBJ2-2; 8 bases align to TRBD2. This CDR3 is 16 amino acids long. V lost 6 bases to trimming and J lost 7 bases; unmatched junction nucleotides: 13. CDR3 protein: CASRRGGSGKDGELFF. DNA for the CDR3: TGTGCCAGCAGACGGGGGGGTAGCGGGAAGGACGGGGAGCTGTTTTTT.

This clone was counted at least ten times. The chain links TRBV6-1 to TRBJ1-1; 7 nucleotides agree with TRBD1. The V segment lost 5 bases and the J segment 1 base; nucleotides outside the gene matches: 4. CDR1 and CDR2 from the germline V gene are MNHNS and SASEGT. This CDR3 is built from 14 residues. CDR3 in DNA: TGTGCCAGCAGTCGACAGGGACAGAACACTGAAGCTTTCTTT. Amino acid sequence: CASSRQGQNTEAFF.

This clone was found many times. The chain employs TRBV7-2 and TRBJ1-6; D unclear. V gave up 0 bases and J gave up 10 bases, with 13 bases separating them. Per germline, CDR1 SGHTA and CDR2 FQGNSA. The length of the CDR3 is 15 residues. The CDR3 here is CASSLAGQRGSPLHF. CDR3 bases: TGTGCCAGCAGCTTAGCGGGTCAACGAGGGTCACCCCTCCACTTT.

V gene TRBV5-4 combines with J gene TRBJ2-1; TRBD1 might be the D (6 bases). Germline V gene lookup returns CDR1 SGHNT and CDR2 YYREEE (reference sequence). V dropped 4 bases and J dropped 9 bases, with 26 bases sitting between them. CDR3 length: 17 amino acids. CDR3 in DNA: TGTGCCAGCAGCCTGGCTCCGGTGGGACAACAAAATACTGAGCAGTTCTTC. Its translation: CASSLAPVGQQNTEQFF.

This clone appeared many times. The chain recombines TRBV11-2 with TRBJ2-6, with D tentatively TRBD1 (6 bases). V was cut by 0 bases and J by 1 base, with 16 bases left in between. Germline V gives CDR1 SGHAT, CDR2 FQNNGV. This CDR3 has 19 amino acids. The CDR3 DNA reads TGTGCCAGCAGCTTAGAATCCGGGACACTTTATTCTGGGGCCAACGTCCTGACTTTC. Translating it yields CASSLESGTLYSGANVLTF.

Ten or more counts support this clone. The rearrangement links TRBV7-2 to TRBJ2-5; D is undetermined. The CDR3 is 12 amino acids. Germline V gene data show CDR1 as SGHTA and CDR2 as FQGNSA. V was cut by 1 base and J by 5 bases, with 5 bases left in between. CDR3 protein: CASSLDLETQYF. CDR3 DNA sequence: TGTGCCAGCAGCTTAGATCTGGAGACCCAGTACTTC.

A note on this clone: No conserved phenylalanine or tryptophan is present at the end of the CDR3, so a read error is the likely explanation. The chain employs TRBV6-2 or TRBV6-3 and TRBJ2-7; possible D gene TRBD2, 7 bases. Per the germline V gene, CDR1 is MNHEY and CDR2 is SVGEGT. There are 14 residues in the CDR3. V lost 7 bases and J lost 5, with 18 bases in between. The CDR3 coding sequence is TGTGCCAGCATGAGGGGGAGGGCCGCCGACGAGCAGTACTTA. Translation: CASMRGRAADEQYL.

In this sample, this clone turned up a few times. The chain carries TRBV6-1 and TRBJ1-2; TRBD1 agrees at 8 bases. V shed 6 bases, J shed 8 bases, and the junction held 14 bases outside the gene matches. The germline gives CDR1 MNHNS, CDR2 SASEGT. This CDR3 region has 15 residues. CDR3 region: CASSQTGALFGGYTF. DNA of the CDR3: TGTGCCAGCAGCCAGACAGGGGCCCTTTTTGGGGGCTACACCTTC.